Ten or more counts support the clone carrying this T cell receptor beta chain. Its cognate antigen is unknown. The data derive from a study of T-cell reconstitution after alpha-beta-depleted transplantation in children. Study-wide points: Reports say that about two months after transplant, the alpha-beta T cells came out of several hundred graft clones that had expanded. The study traced high day-60 TCRbeta diversity in some patients to surviving recipient T cells and thymic progenitors. One year after transplant, T-cell counts and diversity came mostly from newly produced T cells.

Unique molecular identifiers were incorporated during preparation of the TCRbeta library. TCRdb independently ran MiXCR on the PCR reads; one entry per CDR3 protein. The table lists 98,000 or so distinct CDR3 sequences, 6.4% of them singletons, with around 23% in the top ten. CDR3 size: 12 residues. CDR1 is SQVTM and CDR2 is ANQGSEA in the germline V gene. The V end was cut by 5 bases, the J end by 3 bases, with 5 bases between. The sequence came from a male patient aged 2-9 years who had a stem cell transplant for acute lymphoblastic leukemia, so the T cells may come from the graft donor. The source was PBMCs, mostly from graft donor cells, collected 360 days after TCRalphabeta/CD19-depleted stem cell transplant. The chain uses TRBV29-1 and TRBJ2-6; D is uncertain. CDR3 nucleotide sequence: TGCAGCGTTAGAGGTGGGGCCAACGTCCTGACTTTC. It translates to CSVRGGANVLTF.